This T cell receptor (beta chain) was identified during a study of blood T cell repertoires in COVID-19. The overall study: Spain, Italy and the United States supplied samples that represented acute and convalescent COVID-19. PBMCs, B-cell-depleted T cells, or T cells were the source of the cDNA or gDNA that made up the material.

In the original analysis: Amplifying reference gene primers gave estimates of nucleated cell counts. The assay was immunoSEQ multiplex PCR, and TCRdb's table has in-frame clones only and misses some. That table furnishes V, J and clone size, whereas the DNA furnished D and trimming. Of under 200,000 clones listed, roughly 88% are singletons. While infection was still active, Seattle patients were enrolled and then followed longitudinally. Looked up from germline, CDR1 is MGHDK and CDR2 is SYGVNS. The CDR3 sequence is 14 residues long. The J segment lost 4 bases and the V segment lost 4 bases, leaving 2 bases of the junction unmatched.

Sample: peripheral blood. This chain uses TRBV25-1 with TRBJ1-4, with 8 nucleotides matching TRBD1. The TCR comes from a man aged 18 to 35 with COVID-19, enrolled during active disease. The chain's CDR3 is CASSGQGLNEKLFF. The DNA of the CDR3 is TGTGCCAGCAGTGGACAGGGGCTTAATGAAAAACTGTTTTTT.